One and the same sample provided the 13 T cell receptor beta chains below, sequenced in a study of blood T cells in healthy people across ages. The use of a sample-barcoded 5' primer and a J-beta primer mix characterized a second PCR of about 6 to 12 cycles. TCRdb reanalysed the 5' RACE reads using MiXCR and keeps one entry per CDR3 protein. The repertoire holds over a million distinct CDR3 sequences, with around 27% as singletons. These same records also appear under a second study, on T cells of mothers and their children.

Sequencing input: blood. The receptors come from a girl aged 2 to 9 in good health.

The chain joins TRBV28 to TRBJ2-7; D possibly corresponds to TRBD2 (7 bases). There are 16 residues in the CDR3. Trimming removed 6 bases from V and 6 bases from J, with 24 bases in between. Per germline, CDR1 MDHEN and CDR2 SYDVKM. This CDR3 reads CASRGLGAGVQGEQYF. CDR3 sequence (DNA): TGTGCCAGCAGGGGGCTGGGGGCGGGAGTTCAGGGCGAGCAGTACTTC.

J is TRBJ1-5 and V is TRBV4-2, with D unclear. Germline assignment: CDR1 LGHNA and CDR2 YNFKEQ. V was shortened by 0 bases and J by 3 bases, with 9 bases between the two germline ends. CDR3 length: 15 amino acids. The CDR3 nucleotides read TGTGCCAGCAGCCAAGAGCGAGGCTTCAATCAGCCCCAGCATTTT. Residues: CASSQERGFNQPQHF.

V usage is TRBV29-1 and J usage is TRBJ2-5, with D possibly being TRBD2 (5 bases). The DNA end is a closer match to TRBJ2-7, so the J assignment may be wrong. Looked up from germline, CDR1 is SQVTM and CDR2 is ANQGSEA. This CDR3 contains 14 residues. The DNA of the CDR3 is TGCAGCGTTGAAGACAGCACTAGCTCCTACGAGCAGTACTTC. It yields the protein CSVEDSTSSYEQYF.

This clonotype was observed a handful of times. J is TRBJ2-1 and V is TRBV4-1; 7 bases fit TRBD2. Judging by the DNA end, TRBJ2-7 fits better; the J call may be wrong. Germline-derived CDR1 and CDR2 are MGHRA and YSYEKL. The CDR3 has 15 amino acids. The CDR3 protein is CASSHPTSSPYEQYF. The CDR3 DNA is TGCGCCAGCAGCCATCCGACTAGCTCCCCCTACGAGCAGTACTTC.

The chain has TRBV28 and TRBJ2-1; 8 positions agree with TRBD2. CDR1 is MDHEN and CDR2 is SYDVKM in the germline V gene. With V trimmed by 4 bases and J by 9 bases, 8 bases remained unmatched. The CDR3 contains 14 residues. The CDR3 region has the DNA TGTGCCAGCAGTTCGCGGACTAGCCCTGGTGAGCAGTTCTTC. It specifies CASSSRTSPGEQFF.

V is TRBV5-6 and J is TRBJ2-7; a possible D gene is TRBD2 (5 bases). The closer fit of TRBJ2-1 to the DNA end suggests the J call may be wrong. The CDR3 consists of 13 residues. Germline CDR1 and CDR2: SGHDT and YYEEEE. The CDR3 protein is CASRRTQSNEQFF. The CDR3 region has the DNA TGTGCCAGCAGACGGACTCAGTCCAATGAGCAGTTCTTC.

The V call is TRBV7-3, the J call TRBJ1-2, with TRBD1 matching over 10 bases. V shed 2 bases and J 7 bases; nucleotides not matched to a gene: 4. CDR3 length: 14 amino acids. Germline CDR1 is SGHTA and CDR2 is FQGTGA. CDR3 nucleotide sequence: TGTGCCAGCAGCTTAGAGACAGGGGGCGGTGGCTACACCTTC. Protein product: CASSLETGGGGYTF.

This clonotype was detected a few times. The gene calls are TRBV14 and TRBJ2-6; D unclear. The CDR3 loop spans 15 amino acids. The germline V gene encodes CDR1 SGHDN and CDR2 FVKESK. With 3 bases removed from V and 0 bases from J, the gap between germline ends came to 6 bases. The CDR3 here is CASSQRSSGANVLTF. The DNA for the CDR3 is TGTGCCAGCAGCCAGCGGAGCTCTGGGGCCAACGTCCTGACTTTC.

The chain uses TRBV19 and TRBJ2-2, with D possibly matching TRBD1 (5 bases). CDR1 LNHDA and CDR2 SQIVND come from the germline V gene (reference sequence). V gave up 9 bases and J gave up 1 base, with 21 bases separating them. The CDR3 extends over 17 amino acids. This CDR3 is CASSSPRITGNTGELFF. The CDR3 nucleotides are TGTGCCAGCTCCTCCCCCAGAATAACAGGGAACACCGGGGAGCTGTTTTTT.

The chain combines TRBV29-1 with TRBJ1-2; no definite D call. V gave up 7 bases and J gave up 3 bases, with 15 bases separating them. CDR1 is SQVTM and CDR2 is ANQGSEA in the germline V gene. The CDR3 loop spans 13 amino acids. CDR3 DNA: TGCAGCGCCCGGCGAGAGCTAGACTATGGCTACACCTTC. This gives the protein CSARRELDYGYTF. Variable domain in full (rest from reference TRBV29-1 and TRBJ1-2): SAVISQKPSRDICQRGTSLTIQCQVDSQVTMMFWYRQQPGQSLTLIATANQGSEATYESGFVIDKFPISRPNLTFSTLTVSNMSPEDSSIYLCSARRELDYGYTFGSGTRLTVV.

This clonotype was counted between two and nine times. CDR3 in amino acids: CASSQESGTYEQYF. CDR3 coding DNA: TGCGCCAGCAGCCAAGAGTCAGGAACCTACGAGCAGTACTTC. V gene TRBV4-1 combines with J gene TRBJ2-5, with D unresolved. The J call is uncertain, as TRBJ2-7 better fits the DNA end. Per the germline V gene, CDR1 is MGHRA and CDR2 is YSYEKL. The CDR3 consists of 14 residues.

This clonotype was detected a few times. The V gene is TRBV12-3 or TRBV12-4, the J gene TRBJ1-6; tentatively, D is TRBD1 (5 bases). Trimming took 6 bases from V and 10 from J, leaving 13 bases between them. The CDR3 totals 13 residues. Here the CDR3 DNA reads TGTGCCAGCAGGTCCAGAGGGGAATCACCCCTCCACTTT. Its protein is CASRSRGESPLHF.

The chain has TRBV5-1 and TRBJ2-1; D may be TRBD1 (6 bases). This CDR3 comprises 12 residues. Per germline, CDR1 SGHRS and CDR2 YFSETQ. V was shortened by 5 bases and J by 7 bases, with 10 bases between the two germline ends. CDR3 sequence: CASSKGENEQFF. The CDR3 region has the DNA TGCGCCAGCAGTAAGGGGGAAAATGAGCAGTTCTTC.